This T cell receptor beta chain was obtained from a study of blood T cell repertoires in COVID-19. Study-wide background: Researchers got acute and convalescent COVID-19 samples from the United States, Italy and Spain.

CDR3 length: 15 amino acids. V was trimmed by 5 bases and J by 7 bases, leaving 18 bases between them. Germline lookup yields CDR1 MDHEN and CDR2 SYDVKM. Sequenced by immunoSEQ multiplex PCR; TCRdb stores in-frame clones only, minus some. This sample has under 150,000 clones, with 80% to 90% found just once. The source material was peripheral blood. This clonotype originated in a human donor with acute or convalescent COVID-19. The donor label of this sample is uncertain. The chain has TRBV28 and TRBJ1-5; D is perhaps TRBD1 (6 bases). As DNA, the CDR3 is TGTGCCAGCAGTCCCCTTCAGGGGAAGAGACAGCCCCAGCATTTT. Translating gives CASSPLQGKRQPQHF.